A single sample is the source of the 20 T cell receptor beta chains below, sequenced in a study of spatial heterogeneity in lung cancer. TCRdb redid the calling of the 5' RACE reads with MiXCR, one entry per CDR3 protein. The sample lists some 8,600 distinct CDR3 sequences, approximately 5% occurring once. Described time point: sample taken at primary tumor resection. Sample: PBMCs, taken at surgery. These receptors were obtained from a male donor with early-stage non-small cell lung cancer.

The chain carries TRBV12-3 or TRBV12-4 and TRBJ1-2; 8 bases are a match to TRBD1. CDR3 length: 18 amino acids. The ends lost 6 bases at V and 3 bases at J; junction bases unmatched: 18. CDR3 nucleotides: TGTGCCAGCAGCAAGCCTTACTTCCGACAGGGGAGTGACTATGGCTACACCTTC. This translates into CASSKPYFRQGSDYGYTF.

This clonotype is medium-sized in the sample. The CDR3 protein is CASSESRQGETQYF. The CDR3 nucleotides are TGCGCCAGCAGTGAGTCTCGACAGGGGGAGACCCAGTACTTC. This sequence joins TRBV10-1 and TRBJ2-5, with 8 positions matching TRBD1. Germline V gives CDR1 WNHNN, CDR2 SYGVQD (reference sequence). With 0 bases clipped from V and 5 bases from J, the junction kept 2 bases outside the gene matches. CDR3 length: 14 amino acids.

The sample holds a few counts of this clonotype. J is TRBJ1-1 and V is TRBV10-2, with D unclear. Germline V gene sequence: CDR1 WSHSY, CDR2 SAAADI. This CDR3 has 13 residues. Trimming shortened V by 6 bases and J by 5 bases, and 13 bases separated the two germline ends. CDR3 in amino acids: CASRRTSRTEAFF. The CDR3 nucleotides are TGCGCCAGCAGGCGAACCAGTCGGACTGAAGCTTTCTTT.

This clonotype has a count of ten or more. This chain uses TRBV2 with TRBJ1-5; no reliable D call. Germline lookup yields CDR1 SNHLY and CDR2 FYNNEI. The CDR3 contains 13 residues. The V end was cut by 7 bases, the J end by 7 bases, with 14 bases between. The CDR3 DNA sequence: TGTGCCAGCACGTGGACCAGGCGGCAGCCCCAGCATTTT. Encoded protein: CASTWTRRQPQHF.

This clonotype is labeled medium-sized. The V and J genes are TRBV7-2 and TRBJ2-5; D gene ambiguous. The CDR3 is 12 amino acids. V was cut by 5 bases and J by 0 bases, with 4 bases left in between. CDR1 SGHTA and CDR2 FQGNSA come from the germline V gene. DNA for the CDR3: TGTGCCAGCAGCCACAACCAAGAGACCCAGTACTTC. It yields the protein CASSHNQETQYF.

This clonotype was observed a few times. The V and J genes are TRBV12-5 and TRBJ2-1; unclear D gene. The V and J ends lost 0 bases and 6 bases respectively, with 12 bases between them. This CDR3 is built from 15 residues. CDR1 and CDR2 from the germline V gene are LGHNT and FRNRAP. CDR3: CASGLVGLPGNEQFF. The CDR3, as DNA: TGTGCTAGTGGTTTGGTAGGGCTCCCAGGCAATGAGCAGTTCTTC.

This clonotype was picked up many times. V is TRBV29-1 and J is TRBJ2-7; possible D gene TRBD1, 6 bases. V lost 6 bases, J lost 2 bases, and 20 bases lay in between. This CDR3 contains 15 residues. The germline CDR1 and CDR2 sequences are SQVTM and ANQGSEA. CDR3 sequence reads: CSVVQGSNSAYEQYF. The CDR3 nucleotides are TGCAGCGTGGTACAGGGTAGCAATTCCGCCTACGAGCAGTACTTC.

This clonotype appeared many times. V and J are TRBV11-2 and TRBJ2-2; 8 bases map to TRBD2. Unmatched junction bases numbered 7, after V lost 5 bases and J lost 2 bases. In germline, CDR1 is SGHAT, CDR2 FQNNGV. The CDR3 is made up of 16 amino acids. CDR3 region: CASSRTGLVNTGELFF. The CDR3 nucleotides are TGTGCCAGCAGCCGAACGGGACTAGTTAACACCGGGGAGCTGTTTTTT.

The chain uses TRBV19 and TRBJ1-2; 8 bases align to TRBD1. Looked up from germline, CDR1 is LNHDA and CDR2 is SQIVND (reference sequence). CDR3 length: 14 amino acids. V was clipped by 6 bases and J by 2 bases; unmatched bases: 5. The DNA of the CDR3 is TGTGCCAGTAGCGAACAGGGGGGAAACTATGGCTACACCTTC. Translated: CASSEQGGNYGYTF.

This clonotype is judged medium-sized (0.01 to 0.1%). CDR3 residues: CASSPRMVGELFF. DNA for the CDR3: TGTGCCAGCAGTCCCCGAATGGTCGGGGAGCTGTTTTTT. The V and J genes are TRBV27 and TRBJ2-2; D is unresolved. Trimming removed 5 bases at V and 7 bases at J, with 11 bases between. Germline-derived CDR1 and CDR2 are MNHEY and SMNVEV (reference sequence). CDR3 size: 13 residues.

This clonotype is labeled medium-sized (0.01 to 0.1%). This chain connects TRBV9 to TRBJ1-6; no firm D call. This CDR3 spans 12 amino acids. Per germline, CDR1 SGDLS and CDR2 YYNGEE. V was shortened by 3 bases and J by 5 bases, with 3 bases between the two germline ends. This CDR3 is CASSGDNSPLHF. The CDR3 DNA reads as TGTGCCAGCAGCGGGGATAATTCACCCCTCCACTTT.

This clonotype was observed many times. The CDR3 loop reads CAWKDRGYEQYF. The CDR3 nucleotides read TGTGCCTGGAAAGACAGGGGTTACGAGCAGTACTTC. V and J are TRBV30 and TRBJ2-7; 8 bases fit TRBD1. Germline V gene data show CDR1 as GTSNPN and CDR2 as SVGIG (reference sequence). The CDR3 loop spans 12 amino acids. V was pared by 4 bases and J by 4 bases, with 3 bases of the junction left unmatched.

A word on this clonotype: This may be a read error, as it is one base from a much larger clone. As the CDR3 is not closed by the conserved phenylalanine or tryptophan, this likely results from a read error. The rearrangement joins TRBV3-1 to TRBJ2-7, with 10 bases that match TRBD1. The CDR3 runs 14 residues. V dropped 5 bases and J dropped 6; count of bases not matched to a gene: 7. In germline, CDR1 is LGHDT, CDR2 YNNKEL (reference sequence). In nucleotides, the CDR3 is TGTGCCAGCAGCGAGGGACAGGGGACCATCGAGCAGTACCTC. This codes for CASSEGQGTIEQYL.

In its sample, this clonotype was seen a few times. The rearrangement links TRBV15 to TRBJ1-1; 9 bases fit TRBD1. Germline trimming cut 3 bases from V and 7 bases from J; bases unmatched to any gene: 3. This CDR3 region has 13 residues. From germline, CDR1 is LNHNV and CDR2 YYDKDF (reference sequence). This CDR3 reads CATSSRTGVEAFF. CDR3 in DNA: TGTGCCACCAGCAGCCGGACAGGGGTTGAAGCTTTCTTT.

The chain links TRBV6-1 to TRBJ1-5, with D unresolved. Germline lookup yields CDR1 MNHNS and CDR2 SASEGT. The V gene lost 6 bases and the J gene lost 7 bases, with 25 bases spanning the gap. This CDR3 region has 17 residues. Written as DNA, the CDR3 is TGTGCCAGCAGGGGAGGTTACCACTCTAAAAGCGAACAGCCCCAGCATTTT. Its translation: CASRGGYHSKSEQPQHF.

The CDR3 is CASSLRQGADGDSPLHF. CDR3 bases: TGTGCCAGCAGCTTACGACAGGGGGCGGATGGGGATTCACCCCTCCACTTT. The chain combines TRBV7-2 with TRBJ1-6, with TRBD1 matching 10 bases. Germline loops: CDR1 SGHTA, CDR2 FQGNSA. This CDR3 spans 17 amino acids. The ends lost 2 bases at V and 8 bases at J; junction bases unmatched: 9. Filled out from reference TRBV7-2 and TRBJ1-6, the complete variable domain reads GAGVSQSPSNKVTEKGKDVELRCDPISGHTALYWYRQSLGQGLEFLIYFQGNSAPDKSGLPSDRFSAERTGGSVSTLTIQRTQQEDSAVYLCASSLRQGADGDSPLHFGNGTRLTVT.

This clonotype came up many times. CDR3 bases: TGCAGTGCTAGGTGGGGATACTATGGCTACACCTTC. It specifies CSARWGYYGYTF. The chain recombines TRBV20-1 with TRBJ1-2; D is unclear. The CDR3 has 12 amino acids. Germline CDR1 and CDR2: DFQATT and SNEGSKA (reference sequence). V was trimmed by 3 bases and J by 3 bases, leaving 8 bases between them.

This clonotype was detected ten times or more. The chain carries TRBV29-1 and TRBJ2-1; 9 positions match TRBD2. V was clipped by 4 bases and J by 4 bases; unmatched bases: 8. Germline lookup yields CDR1 SQVTM and CDR2 ANQGSEA. This CDR3 region has 15 residues. In nucleotides, the CDR3 is TGCAGCGTTGCAGCGGGGGGCCAAACATACAATGAGCAGTTCTTC. Its protein product is CSVAAGGQTYNEQFF.

The sample holds many counts of this clonotype. V usage is TRBV5-1 and J usage is TRBJ2-1, with 7 bases fitting TRBD1. Looked up from germline, CDR1 is SGHRS and CDR2 is YFSETQ. V lost 5 bases to trimming and J lost 9 bases; unmatched junction nucleotides: 11. The CDR3 has 14 residues. CDR3 in amino acids: CASRGLPGGVEQFF. CDR3 in DNA: TGCGCCAGCAGAGGACTTCCAGGGGGTGTTGAGCAGTTCTTC.

This clonotype has at least ten counts. This rearrangement joins TRBV5-1 to TRBJ2-2; perhaps TRBD2 as D (6 bases). The length of the CDR3 is 12 residues. V lost 6 bases, J lost 3 bases, and 6 bases lay in between. CDR1 and CDR2 from the germline V gene are SGHRS and YFSETQ. CDR3 nucleotides: TGCGCCAGCACGGGGGACACCGGGGAGCTGTTTTTT. It is translated as CASTGDTGELFF.